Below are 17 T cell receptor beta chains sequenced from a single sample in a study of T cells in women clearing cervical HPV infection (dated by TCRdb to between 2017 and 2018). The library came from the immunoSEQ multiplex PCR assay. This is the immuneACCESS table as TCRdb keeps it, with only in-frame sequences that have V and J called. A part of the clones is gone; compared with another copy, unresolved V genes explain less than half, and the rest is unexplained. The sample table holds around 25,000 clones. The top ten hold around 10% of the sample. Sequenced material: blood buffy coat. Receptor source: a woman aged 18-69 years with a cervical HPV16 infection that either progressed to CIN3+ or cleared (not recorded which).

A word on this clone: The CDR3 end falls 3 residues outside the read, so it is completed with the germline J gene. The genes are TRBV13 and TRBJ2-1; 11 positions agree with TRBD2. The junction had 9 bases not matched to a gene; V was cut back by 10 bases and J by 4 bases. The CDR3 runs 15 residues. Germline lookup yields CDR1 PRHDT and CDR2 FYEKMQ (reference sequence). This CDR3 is CATTPGLADYNEQFF. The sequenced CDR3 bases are TGTGCCACCACCCCGGGACTAGCGGATTACAATGAG.

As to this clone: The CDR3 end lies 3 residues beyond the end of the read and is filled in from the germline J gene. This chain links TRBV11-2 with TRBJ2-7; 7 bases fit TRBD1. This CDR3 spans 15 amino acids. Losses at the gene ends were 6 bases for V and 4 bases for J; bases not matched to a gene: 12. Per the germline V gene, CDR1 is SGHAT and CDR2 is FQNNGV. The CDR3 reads CASSRRQGWDYEQYF. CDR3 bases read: TGTGCCAGCAGTCGAAGACAGGGATGGGATTACGAG.

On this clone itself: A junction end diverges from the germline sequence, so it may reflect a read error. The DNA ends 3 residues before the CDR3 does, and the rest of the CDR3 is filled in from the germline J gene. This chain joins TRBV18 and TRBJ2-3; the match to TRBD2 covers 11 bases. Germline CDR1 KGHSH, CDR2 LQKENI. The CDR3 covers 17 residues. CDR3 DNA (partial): TGTGCCAGCTCATTTAGCGGGAGGGCCATGGCGCCAGAGACG. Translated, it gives CASSFSGRAMAPET. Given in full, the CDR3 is CASSFSGRAMAPETQYF.

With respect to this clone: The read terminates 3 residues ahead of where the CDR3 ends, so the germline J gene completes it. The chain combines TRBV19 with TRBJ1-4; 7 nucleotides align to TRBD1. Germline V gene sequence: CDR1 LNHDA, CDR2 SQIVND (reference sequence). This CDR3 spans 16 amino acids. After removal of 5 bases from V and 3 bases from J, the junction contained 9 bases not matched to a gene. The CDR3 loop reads CASSPGTALSNEKLFF. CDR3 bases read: TGTGCCAGTAGTCCAGGGACAGCCCTTTCTAATGAAAAA.

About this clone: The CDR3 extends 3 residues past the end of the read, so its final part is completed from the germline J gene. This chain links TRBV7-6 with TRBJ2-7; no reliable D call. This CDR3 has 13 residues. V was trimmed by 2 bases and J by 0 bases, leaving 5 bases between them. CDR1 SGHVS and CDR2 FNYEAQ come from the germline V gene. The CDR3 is CASSLPDSYEQYF. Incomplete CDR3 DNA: TGTGCCAGCAGCTTACCAGACTCCTACGAG.

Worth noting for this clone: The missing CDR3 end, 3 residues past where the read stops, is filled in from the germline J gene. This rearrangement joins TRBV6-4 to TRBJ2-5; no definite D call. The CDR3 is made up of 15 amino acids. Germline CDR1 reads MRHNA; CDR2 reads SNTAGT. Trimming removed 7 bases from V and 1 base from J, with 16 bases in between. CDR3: CASTSFAILQETQYF. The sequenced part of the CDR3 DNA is TGTGCCAGCACCTCCTTTGCGATACTCCAAGAGACC.

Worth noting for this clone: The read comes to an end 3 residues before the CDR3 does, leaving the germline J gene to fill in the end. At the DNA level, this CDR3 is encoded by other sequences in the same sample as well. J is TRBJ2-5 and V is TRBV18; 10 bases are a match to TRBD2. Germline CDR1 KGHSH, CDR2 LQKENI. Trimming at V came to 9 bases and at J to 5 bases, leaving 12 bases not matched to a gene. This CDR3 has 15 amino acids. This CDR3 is CASSLLAGEWETQYF. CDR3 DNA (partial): TGTGCCAGTTCGCTCCTAGCGGGAGAGTGGGAGACC.

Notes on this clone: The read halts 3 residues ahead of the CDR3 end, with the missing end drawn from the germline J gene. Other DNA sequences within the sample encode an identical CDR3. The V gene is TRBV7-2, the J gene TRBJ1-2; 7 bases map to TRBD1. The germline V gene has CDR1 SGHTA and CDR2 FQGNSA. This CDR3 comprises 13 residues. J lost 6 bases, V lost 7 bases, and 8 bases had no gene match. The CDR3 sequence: CASTPTGIDGYTF. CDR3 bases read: TGTGCCAGCACCCCGACAGGGATCGATGGC.

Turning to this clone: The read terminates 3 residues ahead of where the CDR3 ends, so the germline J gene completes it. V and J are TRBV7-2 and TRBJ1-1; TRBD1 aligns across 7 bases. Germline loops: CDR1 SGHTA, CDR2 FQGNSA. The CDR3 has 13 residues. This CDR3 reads CASSLRGHPGAFF. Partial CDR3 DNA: TGTGCCAGCAGCTTGAGGGGGCATCCCGGG.

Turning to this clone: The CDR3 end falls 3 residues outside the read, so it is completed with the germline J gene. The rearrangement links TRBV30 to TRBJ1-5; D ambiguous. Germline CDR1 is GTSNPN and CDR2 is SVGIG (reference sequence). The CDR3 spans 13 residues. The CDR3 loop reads CAWSPRVWSPQHF. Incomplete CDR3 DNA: TGTGCCTGGAGTCCCCGGGTCTGGAGTCCC.

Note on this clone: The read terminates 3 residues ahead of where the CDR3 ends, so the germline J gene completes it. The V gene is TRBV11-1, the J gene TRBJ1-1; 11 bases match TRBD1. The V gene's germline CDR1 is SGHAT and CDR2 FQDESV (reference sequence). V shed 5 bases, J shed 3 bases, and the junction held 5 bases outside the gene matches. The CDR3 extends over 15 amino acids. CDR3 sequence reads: CASSPRDRGYTEAFF. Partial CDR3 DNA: TGTGCCAGCAGCCCCCGGGACAGGGGGTACACTGAA.

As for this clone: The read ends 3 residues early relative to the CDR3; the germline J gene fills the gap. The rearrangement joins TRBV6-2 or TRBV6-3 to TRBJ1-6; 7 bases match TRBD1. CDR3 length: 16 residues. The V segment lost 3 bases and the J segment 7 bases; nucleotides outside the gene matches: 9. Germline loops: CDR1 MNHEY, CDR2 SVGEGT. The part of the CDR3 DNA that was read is TGTGCCAGCAGTTATGCCCGGGACAGCAAAAATTCACCC. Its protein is CASSYARDSKNSP. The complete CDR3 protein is CASSYARDSKNSPLHF.

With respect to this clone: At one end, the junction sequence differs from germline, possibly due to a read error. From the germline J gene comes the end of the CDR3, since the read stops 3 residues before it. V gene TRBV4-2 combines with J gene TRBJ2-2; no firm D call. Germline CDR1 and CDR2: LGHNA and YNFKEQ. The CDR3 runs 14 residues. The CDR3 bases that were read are TGCGCCAGCAGCCAAGGGCCTAACACCGGGGAG. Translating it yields CASSQGPNTGE. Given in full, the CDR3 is CASSQGPNTGELFF.

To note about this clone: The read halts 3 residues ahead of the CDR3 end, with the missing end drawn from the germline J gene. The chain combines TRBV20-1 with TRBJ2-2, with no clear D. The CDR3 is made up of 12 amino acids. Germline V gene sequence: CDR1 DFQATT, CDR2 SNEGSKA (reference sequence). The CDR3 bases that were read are TGCAGTCTCGAACAATCAAATGAAAAG. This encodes CSLEQSNEK. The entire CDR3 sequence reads CSLEQSNEKLFF.

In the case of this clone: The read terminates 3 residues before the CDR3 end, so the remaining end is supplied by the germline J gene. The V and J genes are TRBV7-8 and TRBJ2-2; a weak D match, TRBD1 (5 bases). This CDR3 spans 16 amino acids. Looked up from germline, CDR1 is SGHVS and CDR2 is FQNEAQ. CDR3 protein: CASSSRAVPGANVLFF. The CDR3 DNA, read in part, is TGTGCCAGCAGCTCTCGAGCAGTACCTGGGGCCAACGTG.

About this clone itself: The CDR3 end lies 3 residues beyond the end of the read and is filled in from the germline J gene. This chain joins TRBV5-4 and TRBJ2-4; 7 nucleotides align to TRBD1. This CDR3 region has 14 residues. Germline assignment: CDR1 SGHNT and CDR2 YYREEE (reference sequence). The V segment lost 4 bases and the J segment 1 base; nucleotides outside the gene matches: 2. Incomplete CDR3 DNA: TGTGCCAGCAGCAAGGACAGGGCCAAAAACATT. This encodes CASSKDRAKNI. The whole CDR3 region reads CASSKDRAKNIQYF.

The CDR3 reads CASSTGVNEKLFF. The sequenced part of the CDR3 DNA is TGTGCCAGCTCCACAGGGGTGAATGAAAAA. The chain is built from TRBV19 and TRBJ1-4, with 7 bases identical to TRBD1. The CDR3 end lies 3 residues beyond the end of the read and is filled in from the germline J gene. Looked up from germline, CDR1 is LNHDA and CDR2 is SQIVND (reference sequence). CDR3 size: 13 residues. The ends lost 9 bases at V and 5 bases at J; junction bases unmatched: 6.